The entry below gives a single T cell receptor beta chain sequence along with its context. One entry per CDR3 protein, called by TCRdb with MiXCR from the RT-PCR reads. This table holds approximately 720,000 distinct CDR3 sequences, approximately 15% found once. CDR1 SGHDN and CDR2 FVKESK come from the germline V gene. The CDR3 is 16 amino acids. V trimming: 4 bases; J trimming: 8 bases; junction bases outside the gene matches: 10. Sequencing used memory CD4+ T cells from blood. The receptor's source is a female donor in good health, serving as a healthy control. This chain connects TRBV14 to TRBJ1-6; 8 bases match TRBD1. The DNA for the CDR3 is TGTGCCAGCAGCCGTCTCGGACAGGGCCACGATTCACCCCTCCACTTT. It specifies CASSRLGQGHDSPLHF.